This T cell receptor (beta chain) originates from a study of regulatory T cells in long-lasting Graves disease. As for time point: persistent/refractory GD, antithyroid drugs over 5 years with positive TRAb. Generation of the TCR library employed RNA extracted from PBMCs. Of note for this clonotype: The antigen remains unidentified. A much larger clone lies one base from this, so it may be a read error.

iRepertoire HTBI primers and Arm-PCR of CDR3 regions built TCR beta libraries. Original processing notes: The samples included 62 TRBV and more than 12 TRBJ segments. TCRdb passed the multiplex PCR reads through MiXCR, listing each CDR3 protein once. For this entry, the V and J calls and clone size follow TCRdb and not the study's own pipeline. This sample has 650,000 to 700,000 distinct CDR3 sequences, with 30% found just once. Study-level findings and limits: Peripheral blood was the sole material, not thyroid tissue.

The TCR comes from a female donor with Graves disease. The specimen was peripheral blood mononuclear cells (PBMCs), collected when the disease was refractory, from a patient treated with antithyroid drugs.

The CDR3 DNA reads TGTGCCAGCAGTGCAATTCGTCGGGACAGGGGGCCTCTTCCTGGCTACACCTTC. This translates into CASSAIRRDRGPLPGYTF. This chain joins TRBV2 and TRBJ1-2; 12 bases align to TRBD1. The CDR3 totals 18 residues. CDR1 and CDR2 from the germline V gene are SNHLY and FYNNEI. V lost 4 bases, J lost 7 bases, and 16 bases stayed unmatched.